This T cell receptor beta chain is drawn from a study of blood T cell repertoires in COVID-19. Looking at the study overall: The cDNA or gDNA used as material had been derived from T cells, B-cell-depleted T cells, or PBMCs.

In the authors' workflow: Reference gene primer amplification gave estimated nucleated cell counts. Profiled with immunoSEQ multiplex PCR; TCRdb holds only in-frame clones, not every one. The V and J calls and clone size come from that table; D and trimming were worked out from the DNA. This sample carries tens of thousands of clones, around 82% of them seen once, and the ten largest clones take 1.8%. From germline, CDR1 is SGHKS and CDR2 YYEKEE (reference sequence). This CDR3 region has 15 residues. With 4 bases clipped from V and 4 bases from J, the junction kept 8 bases outside the gene matches. This rearrangement joins TRBV5-5 to TRBJ1-1, with TRBD1 matching 9 bases. The TCR sequence derives from an older man with active or convalescent COVID-19. The source material was peripheral blood. The CDR3 reads CASSPWTGVATEAFF. CDR3 DNA: TGTGCCAGCAGCCCTTGGACAGGGGTCGCCACTGAAGCTTTCTTT.